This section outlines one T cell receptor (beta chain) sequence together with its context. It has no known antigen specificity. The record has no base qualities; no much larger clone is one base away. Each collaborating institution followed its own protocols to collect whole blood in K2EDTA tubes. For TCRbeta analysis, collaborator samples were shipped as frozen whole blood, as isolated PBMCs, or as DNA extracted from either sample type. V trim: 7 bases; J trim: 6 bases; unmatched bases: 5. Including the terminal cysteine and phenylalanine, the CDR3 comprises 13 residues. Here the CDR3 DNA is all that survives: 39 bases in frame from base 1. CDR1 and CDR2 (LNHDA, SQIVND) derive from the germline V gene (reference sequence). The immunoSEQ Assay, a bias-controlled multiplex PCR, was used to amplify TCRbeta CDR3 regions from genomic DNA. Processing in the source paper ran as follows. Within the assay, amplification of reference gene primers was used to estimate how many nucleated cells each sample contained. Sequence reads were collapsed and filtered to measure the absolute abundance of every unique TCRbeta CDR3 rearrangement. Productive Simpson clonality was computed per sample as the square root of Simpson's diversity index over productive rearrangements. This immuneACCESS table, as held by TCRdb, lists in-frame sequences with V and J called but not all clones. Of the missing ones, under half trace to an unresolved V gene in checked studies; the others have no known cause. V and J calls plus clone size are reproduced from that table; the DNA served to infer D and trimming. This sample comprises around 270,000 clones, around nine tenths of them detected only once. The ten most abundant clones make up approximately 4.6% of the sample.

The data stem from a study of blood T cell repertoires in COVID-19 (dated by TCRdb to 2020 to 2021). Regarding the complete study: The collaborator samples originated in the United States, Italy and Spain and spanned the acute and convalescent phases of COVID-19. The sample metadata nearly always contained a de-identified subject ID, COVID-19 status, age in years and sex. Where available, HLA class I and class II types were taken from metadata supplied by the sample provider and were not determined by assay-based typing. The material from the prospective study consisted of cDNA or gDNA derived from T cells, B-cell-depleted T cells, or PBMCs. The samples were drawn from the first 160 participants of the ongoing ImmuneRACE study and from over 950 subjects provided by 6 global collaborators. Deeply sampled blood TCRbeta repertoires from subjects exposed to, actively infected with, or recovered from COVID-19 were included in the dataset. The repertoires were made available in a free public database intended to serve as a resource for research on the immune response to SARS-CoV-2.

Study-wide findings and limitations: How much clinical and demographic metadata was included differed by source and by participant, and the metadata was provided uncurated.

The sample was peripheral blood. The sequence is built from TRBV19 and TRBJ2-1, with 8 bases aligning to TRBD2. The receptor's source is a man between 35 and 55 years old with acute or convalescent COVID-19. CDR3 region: CASTIRGGNEQFF. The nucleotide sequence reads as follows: TGTGCCAGTACTATCCGGGGGGGCAATGAGCAGTTCTTC.